This TCR beta chain was identified during a study of cytomegalovirus exposure and HLA in healthy donors. Details on this clone: Antigen: not known.

Both 60 Vbeta primers and 13 Jbeta primers went into the PCR. Original processing methods: A follow-up analysis tallied around 80 million unique TCR beta chains, approximately 10 million shared. Sequenced by immunoSEQ multiplex PCR; TCRdb stores in-frame clones only, minus some. The V and J calls and the clone size are those of that table, but D and trimming were determined from the DNA. The sample records about 200,000 clones, around 83% being singletons. Study-level points and caveats: Later analysis identified 15,000 to 20,000 TCR beta sequences associated with HLA alleles, using a false discovery rate threshold of 0.05. Common viral pathogens seemed, in a later analysis, to connect with several of the most significant clusters.

The receptor was isolated from a woman between 45 and 65 years old in good health and CMV-seropositive. Sample: PBMCs.

CDR3 sequence: CASRSGLAGGRLETQYF. Written as DNA, the CDR3 is TGTGCCAGCAGGTCCGGACTAGCGGGGGGTCGGCTAGAGACCCAGTACTTC. This sequence joins TRBV28 and TRBJ2-5, with 14 bases fitting TRBD2. After removal of 6 bases from V and 4 bases from J, the junction contained 10 bases not matched to a gene. There are 17 residues in the CDR3. Germline V CDR1 and CDR2: MDHEN, SYDVKM. Based on the CDR3 plus reference TRBV28 and TRBJ2-5, the full variable domain is DVKVTQSSRYLVKRTGEKVFLECVQDMDHENMFWYRQDPGLGLRLIYFSYDVKMKEKGDIPEGYSVSREKKERFSLILESASTNQTSMYLCASRSGLAGGRLETQYFGPGTRLLVL.